This TCR beta chain was recorded in a study of tumor-infiltrating lymphocytes in primary liver carcinoma. Study-wide background: These were node-negative, non-metastatic T1-T3 tumors of roughly 4 to 10 cm.

The study, taken as a whole, reports: The 250 largest clones made up significantly more of tumor than blood repertoires (p = 0.039).

In germline, CDR1 is SGHRS, CDR2 YFSETQ. The CDR3 has 15 residues. Trimming pared 1 base from V and 2 bases from J, leaving 12 bases between. With around 490 ng total RNA as template and a constant-region primer, TCR beta cDNA was made. Libraries of TCR beta came from three nested multiplex PCR rounds with slightly modified ARM-PCR. A C-beta reverse primer and TRBV1-TRBV30 forward primers served in each of the first two PCR rounds, at 10 cycles apiece. TCRdb itself ran the multiplex PCR reads through MiXCR, one entry per CDR3 protein. This table has over 250,000 distinct CDR3 sequences, approximately 58% appearing once. This clonotype was recorded only once. Its matching antigen is unknown. Unsorted whole blood yielded the blood RNA, and germline DNA was also extracted. Preoperatively, roughly 4.1 milliliters of peripheral blood were collected.

The TCR comes from a woman between 25 and 40 years old with primary liver carcinoma and hepatitis B virus infection. J is TRBJ1-2 and V is TRBV5-1; D is unresolved. Sequencing was done on a sample of peripheral blood. DNA of the CDR3: TGCGCCAGCAGCTTGTTTGATGGAGGAAACTATGGCTACACCTTC. Translated: CASSLFDGGNYGYTF.